These 12 T cell receptor beta chains came from one sample sequenced in a study of shared clonotypes between healthy human individuals. Measured with immunoSEQ multiplex PCR; TCRdb has only the in-frame clones, and not every one. Of about 1.1 million clones in the sample, approximately 80% were seen once. Sequencing used memory CD4+ T cells from PBMCs. Subset noted: CD45RA-negative fraction. The receptors here all came from a young man in good health. Some clones in this sample may be carry-over from other donors' samples.

On this clone itself: One end of the junction does not line up with germline, which may come from a read error. This chain links TRBV4-2 with TRBJ2-4; 7 positions match TRBD1. The CDR3 has 15 amino acids. Germline V gene data show CDR1 as LGHNA and CDR2 as YNFKEQ. The DNA for the CDR3 is TGTGCCAGCAGCTTAAAAACAGGGGCCGGGAACATTCGGTACTTC. This sequence encodes CASSLKTGAGNIRYF.

CDR3 loop: CASSLLAFTEAFF. The CDR3 DNA sequence: TGTGCCAGCAGTTTATTGGCCTTTACTGAAGCTTTCTTT. This chain uses TRBV27 with TRBJ1-1; D gene uncertain. Trimming took 1 base from V and 5 from J, leaving 8 bases between them. The V gene's germline CDR1 is MNHEY and CDR2 SMNVEV (reference sequence). This CDR3 has 13 residues.

This sequence joins TRBV6-1 and TRBJ1-1, with 7 nucleotides matching TRBD1. The CDR3 is 14 residues long. CDR1 and CDR2 (germline): MNHNS, SASEGT. V lost 5 bases and J lost 0; bases outside the gene matches: 3. As DNA, the CDR3 is TGTGCCAGCAGTCAGACAGGGCTGAACACTGAAGCTTTCTTT. As protein: CASSQTGLNTEAFF.

This chain uses TRBV28 with TRBJ2-5; 8 bases map to TRBD1. Trimming cost V 6 bases and J 5 bases; bases outside gene matches: 11. From germline, CDR1 is MDHEN and CDR2 SYDVKM. The CDR3 has 15 residues. The CDR3 nucleotides read TGTGCCAGCAGACAGAATCAGGGGGCTTGGGAGACCCAGTACTTC. This translates into CASRQNQGAWETQYF.

The V gene is TRBV5-6, the J gene TRBJ2-7; the D is unclear. V was cut by 0 bases and J by 3 bases, with 13 bases left in between. This CDR3 spans 15 amino acids. Per germline, CDR1 SGHDT and CDR2 YYEEEE. CDR3 region: CASSLAPSWVYEQYF. The CDR3 coding sequence is TGTGCCAGCAGCTTGGCGCCTAGTTGGGTCTACGAGCAGTACTTC.

V and J are TRBV29-1 and TRBJ2-1, with D possibly TRBD2 on 5 matching bases. The CDR3 is 14 amino acids. Per germline, CDR1 SQVTM and CDR2 ANQGSEA. Trimming stripped 7 bases from V and 1 base from J, with 14 bases between. In DNA form, the CDR3 reads TGCAGCGGGTTAAGGCAGCGGTCCTACAATGAGCAGTTCTTC. Protein: CSGLRQRSYNEQFF.

This clone was counted only a few times. The genes are TRBV4-2 and TRBJ2-7; the D is unclear. There are 15 residues in the CDR3. The germline CDR1 and CDR2 sequences are LGHNA and YNFKEQ. The germline V and J ends were trimmed by 0 bases and 0 bases, with 9 bases remaining between them. The CDR3 coding sequence is TGTGCCAGCAGCCAAGATCTTGTCCTCTCCTACGAGCAGTACTTC. This encodes CASSQDLVLSYEQYF.

The chain carries TRBV2 and TRBJ2-2, with unresolved D. The CDR3 consists of 15 residues. Per the germline V gene, CDR1 is SNHLY and CDR2 is FYNNEI. Trimming left V 6 bases short and J 0 bases short, with 11 bases between. The CDR3 spells CASSPLGANTGELFF. CDR3 coding DNA: TGTGCCAGCAGCCCCCTGGGTGCGAACACCGGGGAGCTGTTTTTT.

V is TRBV28 and J is TRBJ2-1, with a possible D match to TRBD2 (5 bases). Germline V lookup: CDR1 MDHEN, CDR2 SYDVKM. V dropped 8 bases and J dropped 7 bases, with 18 bases sitting between them. The CDR3 spans 14 residues. DNA of the CDR3: TGTGCCAGCGATGTTCAACTAGGAGGAAATGAGCAGTTCTTC. It encodes CASDVQLGGNEQFF.

The J gene is TRBJ1-2, the V gene TRBV20-1, with D possibly matching TRBD1 (5 bases). V was pared by 3 bases and J by 8 bases, with 10 bases between. Germline-derived CDR1 and CDR2 are DFQATT and SNEGSKA (reference sequence). The CDR3 runs to 11 residues. The CDR3: CSARGLQGYTF. DNA of the CDR3: TGCAGTGCTAGGGGGCTTCAGGGCTACACCTTC.

The chain has TRBV7-2 and TRBJ1-2; TRBD1 aligns across 8 bases. The CDR3 is made up of 13 amino acids. In germline, CDR1 is SGHTA, CDR2 FQGNSA. The trim removed 6 bases at V and 7 bases at J, leaving 7 bases unmatched. Here the CDR3 reads CASSRGTGVGYTF. CDR3 DNA sequence: TGTGCCAGCAGTCGTGGGACAGGCGTTGGCTACACCTTC.

The gene calls are TRBV7-2 and TRBJ2-5, with TRBD1 identical over 10 bases. This CDR3 has 14 residues. Germline CDR1 reads SGHTA; CDR2 reads FQGNSA. V trimming: 3 bases; J trimming: 3 bases; junction bases outside the gene matches: 1. CDR3 loop: CASSFGTGEETQYF. CDR3 DNA: TGTGCCAGCAGCTTCGGGACAGGGGAAGAGACCCAGTACTTC.